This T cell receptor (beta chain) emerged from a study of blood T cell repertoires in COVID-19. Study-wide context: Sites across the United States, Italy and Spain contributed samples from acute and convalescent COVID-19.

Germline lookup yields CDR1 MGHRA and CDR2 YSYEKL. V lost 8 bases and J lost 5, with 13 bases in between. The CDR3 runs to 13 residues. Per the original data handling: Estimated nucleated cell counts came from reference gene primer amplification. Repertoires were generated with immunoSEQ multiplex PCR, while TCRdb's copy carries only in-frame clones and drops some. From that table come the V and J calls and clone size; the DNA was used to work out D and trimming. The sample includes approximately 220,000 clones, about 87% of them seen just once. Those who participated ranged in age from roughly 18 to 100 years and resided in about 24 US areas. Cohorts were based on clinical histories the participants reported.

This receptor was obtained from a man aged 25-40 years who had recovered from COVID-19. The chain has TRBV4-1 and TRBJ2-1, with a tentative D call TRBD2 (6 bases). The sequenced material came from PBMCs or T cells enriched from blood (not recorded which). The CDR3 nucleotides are TGCGCCAGCCGCGCGGGACGGGACAATGAGCAGTTCTTC. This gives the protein CASRAGRDNEQFF.